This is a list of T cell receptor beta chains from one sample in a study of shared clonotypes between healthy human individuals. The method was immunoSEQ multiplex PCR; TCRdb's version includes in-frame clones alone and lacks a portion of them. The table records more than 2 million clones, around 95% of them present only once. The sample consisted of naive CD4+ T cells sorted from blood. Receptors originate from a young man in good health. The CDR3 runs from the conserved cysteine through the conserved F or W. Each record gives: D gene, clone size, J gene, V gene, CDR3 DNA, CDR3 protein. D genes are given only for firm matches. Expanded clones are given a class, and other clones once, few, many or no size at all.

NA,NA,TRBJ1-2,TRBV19,TGTGCCAGTAGACCGGGTGGAGGGGCCTATGGCTACACCTTC,CASRPGGGAYGYTF
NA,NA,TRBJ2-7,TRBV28,TGTGCCAGCAGTTTTGGTGGTAGAGGTAGCTACGAGCAGTACTTC,CASSFGGRGSYEQYF
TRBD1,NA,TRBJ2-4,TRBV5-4,TGTGCCAGCAGAGAACAGGGACAGGGCAAAAACATTCAGTACTTC,CASREQGQGKNIQYF
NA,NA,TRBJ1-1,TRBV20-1,TGCAGTGCTAGTACCAGTACTGAAGCTTTCTTT,CSASTSTEAFF
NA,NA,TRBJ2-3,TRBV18,TGTGCCAGCTCACCACAGGGGCTCGATACGCAGTATTTT,CASSPQGLDTQYF
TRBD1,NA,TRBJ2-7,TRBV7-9,TGTGCCAGCAGCCCCCCCGGGACAGCTATCTCCTACGAGCAGTACTTC,CASSPPGTAISYEQYF
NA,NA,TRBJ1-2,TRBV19,TGTGCCAGTAGTTCGACTTTCCTTGATGGCTACACCTTC,CASSSTFLDGYTF
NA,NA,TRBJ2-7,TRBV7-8,TGTGCCAGCAGCACAGGCCGCACTTACGAGCAGTACTTC,CASSTGRTYEQYF
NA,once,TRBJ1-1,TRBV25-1,TGTGCCAGCAGTGGAGGGATGAACACTGAAGCTTTCTTT,CASSGGMNTEAFF
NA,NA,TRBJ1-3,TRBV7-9,TGTGCCAGCAGCCCCGGGTTAGAACAGACGCACACCATATATTTT,CASSPGLEQTHTIYF
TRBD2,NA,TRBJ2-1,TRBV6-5,TGTGCCAGCAGTAAACGACTAGCGGGGAACAATGAGCAGTTCTTC,CASSKRLAGNNEQFF
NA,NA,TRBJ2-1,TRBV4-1,TGCGCCAGCAGCCAAGTGCCAGGGGTAGATGAGCAGTTCTTC,CASSQVPGVDEQFF
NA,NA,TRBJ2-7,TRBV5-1,TGCGCCAGCAGCTTGGGTGAAAGCGCGAGTGAGCAGTACTTC,CASSLGESASEQYF
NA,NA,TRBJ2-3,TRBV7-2,TGTGCCAGCAGCTTAGTTTCCGGAATCTACACGCAGTATTTT,CASSLVSGIYTQYF
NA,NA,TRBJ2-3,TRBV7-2,TGTGCCAGCAGCCCTCGAACTAGCTCAGCAGATACGCAGTATTTT,CASSPRTSSADTQYF
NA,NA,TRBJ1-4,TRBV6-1,TGTGCCCTAAGACCTGGGGGCACTAATGAAAAACTGTTTTTT,CALRPGGTNEKLFF
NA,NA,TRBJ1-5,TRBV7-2,TGTGCCAGCAGCTTAGGTCGTCCTGGGAATCAGCCCCAGCATTTT,CASSLGRPGNQPQHF
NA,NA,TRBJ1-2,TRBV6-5,TGTGCCAGCAGTTATTGGTCCGCAGGGAAGTATGGCTACACCTTC,CASSYWSAGKYGYTF
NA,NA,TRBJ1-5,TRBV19,TGTGCCAGTAGTATCAATTTGCCCCCCCAGGCCCAGCATTTT,CASSINLPPQAQHF
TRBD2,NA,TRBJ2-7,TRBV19,TGTGCCAGTAGCAACCCCGGACTAGCGGGAGCATACGAGCAGTACTTC,CASSNPGLAGAYEQYF
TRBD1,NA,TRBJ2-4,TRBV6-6,TGTGCCAGCAGTTACAGGGGGCGCGAAAACATTCAGTACTTC,CASSYRGRENIQYF
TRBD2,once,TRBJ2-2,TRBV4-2,TGTGCCAGCAGCGGAAAGCGGGAGGGCCAATTGGGGGAGCTGTTTTTT,CASSGKREGQLGELFF
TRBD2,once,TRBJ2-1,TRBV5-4,TGTGCCAGCAGCCCGAGAGCTACTAGCGGGGGAAACAATGAGCAGTTCTTC,CASSPRATSGGNNEQFF
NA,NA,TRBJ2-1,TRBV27,TGTGCCAGCAGTTTAAGGGAGTCCTACAATGAGCAGTTCTTC,CASSLRESYNEQFF
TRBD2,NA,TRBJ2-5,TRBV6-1,TGTGCCAGCAGTGAATCGGCGGGAGTGTGGGAGACCCAGTACTTC,CASSESAGVWETQYF
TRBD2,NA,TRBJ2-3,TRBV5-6,TGTGCCAGCAGCTGGTTCGAGGCGGGAGGGGCCACAGATACGCAGTATTTT,CASSWFEAGGATDTQYF
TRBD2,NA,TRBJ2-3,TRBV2,TGTGCCAGCAGTGCGGGACTAGCCGAAGATACGCAGTATTTT,CASSAGLAEDTQYF
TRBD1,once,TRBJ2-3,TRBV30,TGTGCCTGGAGTGTAGGGAGGGGACAGGGAGATACGCAGTATTTT,CAWSVGRGQGDTQYF
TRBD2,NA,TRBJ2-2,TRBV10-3,TGTGCCATCAGTGCGCTACCGGGACTAGCGGGAGCGGTCCGACACACCGGGGAGCTGTTTTTT,CAISALPGLAGAVRHTGELFF
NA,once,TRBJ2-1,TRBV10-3,TGTGCCATCAAAGAGGGCGGACGTTACAATGAGCAGTTCTTC,CAIKEGGRYNEQFF
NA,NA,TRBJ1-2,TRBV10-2,TGCGCCAGCAGTGAGCTCCAGGGTTGGGGCTACACCTTC,CASSELQGWGYTF
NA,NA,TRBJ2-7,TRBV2,TGCGCCAGCAGTGAGGGTGTGCTAGGCTCTCCCTACGAGCAGTACTTC,CASSEGVLGSPYEQYF
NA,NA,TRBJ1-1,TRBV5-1,TGCGCCAGCAGCTCCCGAGTGCAGGAATGGGACACTGAAGCTTTCTTT,CASSSRVQEWDTEAFF
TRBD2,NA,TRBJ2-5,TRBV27,TGTGCCAGCAGTTTGTGGGGAGGGAGAGAGACCCAGTACTTC,CASSLWGGRETQYF
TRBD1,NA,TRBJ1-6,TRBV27,TGTGCCAGCAGTTTCGTCTTGGACAGGGGTTCACCCCTCCACTTT,CASSFVLDRGSPLHF
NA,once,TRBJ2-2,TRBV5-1,TGCGCCAGCAGCTTGGTCACCGGGTCCGGGGAGCTGTTTTTT,CASSLVTGSGELFF
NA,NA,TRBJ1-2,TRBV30,TGTGCCTGGAGCCCGGACGGAAGAGCTAACTATGGCTACACCTTC,CAWSPDGRANYGYTF